This T cell receptor (beta chain) comes out of a study of cytomegalovirus exposure and HLA in healthy donors. The wider study: Of about 400 genotyped donors, more than 75% clustered with self-reported Caucasian donors.

Amplification used 60 Vbeta primers and 13 Jbeta primers. Sequencing used immunoSEQ multiplex PCR; TCRdb keeps in-frame clones, though not all of them. Of about 78,000 clones listed, 55% to 85% were seen once; the top ten hold roughly 10%. These donors counted as nominally healthy when sampled, but unrecorded immune exposures were likely. This clone was seen a few times. The clonotype was recovered from a woman aged 35 to 49 in good health and CMV-seropositive. Sequences were obtained from PBMCs.

For the CDR3, the DNA is TGTGCCAGCAGCCAAAGACCGACAGCAACTAATGAAAAACTGTTTTTT. Translation: CASSQRPTATNEKLFF. J is TRBJ1-4 and V is TRBV4-2; D perhaps matches TRBD1 (5 bases). The germline V gene encodes CDR1 LGHNA and CDR2 YNFKEQ. The V end lost 2 bases, the J end lost 0 bases, and 10 bases lay between the germline ends. This CDR3 has 16 amino acids.